Listed below are T cell receptor beta chains from one sample, sequenced in a study of T cell responses to AZD1222 COVID-19 vaccine. The protocol was immunoSEQ multiplex PCR, while the TCRdb copy is restricted to in-frame clones and leaves out a portion. The sample records about 150,000 clones, approximately 90% being singletons. This specimen consisted of peripheral blood, obtained on day 0 of AZD1222 vaccination. The origin of the receptors is an adult in good health. The CDR3 runs from the conserved cysteine through the conserved F or W. A D gene is named only where the DNA matches it firmly. Only part of the rows carry a size: once, few, many, or a class if the clone is expanded.

J	size	D	V	CDR3	DNA
TRBJ2-3	.	TRBD2	TRBV6-1	CASSEGLAGGGDTQYF	TGTGCCAGCAGCGAAGGACTAGCGGGAGGGGGAGATACGCAGTATTTT
TRBJ1-6	.	.	TRBV20-1	CSASSGSHNSPLHF	TGCAGTGCTAGTTCTGGGAGTCATAATTCACCCCTCCACTTT
TRBJ1-6	.	.	TRBV6-1	CASIEGMILRVEGSPLHF	TGTGCCAGCATTGAAGGGATGATTCTCAGGGTAGAGGGATCACCCCTCCACTTT
TRBJ2-1	.	TRBD2	TRBV4-1	CASSPFGVAGTYNEQFF	TGCGCCAGCAGCCCTTTTGGGGTAGCGGGGACCTACAATGAGCAGTTCTTC
TRBJ1-2	.	.	TRBV30	CAWKTVRDTFYGYTF	TGTGCCTGGAAAACTGTTCGGGACACCTTCTATGGCTACACCTTC
TRBJ1-1	.	TRBD1	TRBV3-1/TRBV3-2	CASRSTGGGGTEAFF	TGTGCCAGCAGGTCGACAGGGGGAGGAGGGACTGAAGCTTTCTTT
TRBJ1-4	.	TRBD1	TRBV5-6	CASSLIRDSDEKLFF	TGTGCCAGCAGCTTGATCCGGGACAGTGACGAAAAACTGTTTTTT
TRBJ1-3	.	TRBD1	TRBV14	CASSPRQGVAGNTIYF	TGTGCCAGCAGCCCCCGACAGGGAGTAGCTGGAAACACCATATATTTT
TRBJ2-1	.	.	TRBV10-3	CAISEAVETYNEQFF	TGTGCCATCAGTGAGGCGGTAGAGACCTACAATGAGCAGTTCTTC
TRBJ1-1	.	.	TRBV3-1/TRBV3-2	CASSPRGGGGTEAFF	TGTGCCAGCAGCCCCCGCGGTGGGGGGGGCACTGAAGCTTTCTTT
TRBJ1-2	.	TRBD1	TRBV29-1	CSVVTGGRYGYTF	TGCAGCGTTGTGACAGGGGGCCGATATGGCTACACCTTC
TRBJ2-7	.	TRBD2	TRBV7-2	CASSSLTSGNSYEQYF	TGTGCCAGCAGCTCCCTAACTAGCGGAAACTCCTACGAGCAGTACTTC
TRBJ1-2	.	.	TRBV28	CASTTGSYGYTF	TGTGCCAGCACAACAGGGTCCTATGGCTACACCTTC
TRBJ1-5	once	TRBD1	TRBV6-6	CASTPGQGAGNQPQHF	TGTGCCAGCACCCCGGGGCAGGGGGCCGGCAATCAGCCCCAGCATTTT
TRBJ2-3	once	.	TRBV5-5	CASSLGYGDTQYF	TGTGCCAGCAGCCTTGGGTACGGAGATACGCAGTATTTT
TRBJ1-5	.	TRBD1	TRBV5-1	CASSLGTGGQPQHF	TGCGCCAGCAGCTTGGGGACAGGGGGCCAGCCCCAGCATTTT
TRBJ1-1	.	.	TRBV28	CASKSLRRWEMNTEAFF	TGTGCCAGCAAATCTTTACGCAGGTGGGAGATGAACACTGAAGCTTTCTTT
TRBJ2-2	.	.	TRBV25-1	CASTPGGGTGELFF	TGTGCCAGCACCCCAGGGGGGGGCACCGGGGAGCTGTTTTTT
TRBJ2-3	.	.	TRBV14	CASSRDGYTQYF	TGTGCCAGCAGCCGGGACGGTTATACGCAGTATTTT
TRBJ2-5	.	TRBD1	TRBV12-5	CASGQRQGMRETQYF	TGTGCTAGTGGCCAAAGACAGGGGATGCGGGAGACCCAGTACTTC
TRBJ2-3	.	TRBD2	TRBV11-3	CASSLSSGSLGADTQYF	TGTGCCAGCAGCTTATCTAGCGGGAGCTTAGGGGCAGATACGCAGTATTTT
TRBJ1-3	once	.	TRBV15	CATSTWGNSGNTIYF	TGTGCCACCAGCACCTGGGGGAATTCTGGAAACACCATATATTTT
TRBJ1-1	.	.	TRBV28	CASRPHGVMNTEAFF	TGTGCCAGCAGACCCCATGGGGTAATGAACACTGAAGCTTTCTTT
TRBJ2-7	.	TRBD2	TRBV5-5	CASSLSLAGDYEQYF	TGTGCCAGCAGCTTGTCGCTAGCGGGGGACTACGAGCAGTACTTC
TRBJ1-5	.	TRBD1	TRBV6-6	CASSYSGQGGQPQHF	TGTGCCAGCAGTTACTCGGGACAGGGGGGGCAGCCCCAGCATTTT
TRBJ1-3	.	.	TRBV4-2	CASSQEGSGTSGNTIYF	TGTGCCAGCAGCCAAGAGGGGTCAGGGACTTCTGGAAACACCATATATTTT
TRBJ2-3	once	.	TRBV15	CATSSGVLDTQYF	TGTGCCACCAGCAGCGGGGTACTGGATACGCAGTATTTT
TRBJ2-2	.	TRBD1	TRBV15	CATSSGDRNTGELFF	TGTGCCACCAGCAGTGGGGACAGGAACACCGGGGAGCTGTTTTTT